Listed here are 18 T cell receptor beta chains from one sample, sequenced in a study of T cells in localized non-small cell lung cancer. Libraries were prepared by immunoSEQ multiplex PCR; TCRdb keeps only in-frame clonotypes and omits some of them. Seen here are about 1,400 clones, 24% observed once, and the top ten hold 12%. Sequencing was performed on lung tumor tissue, taken before any cancer treatment. Receptors were obtained from an older male donor with stage II lung adenocarcinoma.

This clone is labeled medium-sized. The chain uses TRBV11-3 and TRBJ2-3; D is unclear. This CDR3 is built from 15 residues. The V gene lost 1 base and the J gene lost 2 bases, with 10 bases spanning the gap. Germline V gene lookup returns CDR1 SGHNT and CDR2 YENEEA. The CDR3 DNA follows: TGTGCCAGCAGCTTAGTTGTTAACCCCACAGATACGCAGTATTTT. Translating gives CASSLVVNPTDTQYF.

The chain links TRBV6-7 to TRBJ2-1; 12 bases line up with TRBD2. TRBV6-7 is placed among ORFs of uncertain function. The CDR3 is 17 residues long. V lost 0 bases to trimming and J lost 9 bases; unmatched junction nucleotides: 9. The CDR3, as DNA: TGTGCCAGCAGTTACTCGAGTTGGACTAGCGGGAAGGTTGAGCAGTTCTTC. Its translation is CASSYSSWTSGKVEQFF.

This clone appeared a few times. The V call is TRBV4-1, the J call TRBJ2-3; no clear D. Trimming shortened V by 3 bases and J by 2 bases, and 15 bases separated the two germline ends. Germline-derived CDR1 and CDR2 are MGHRA and YSYEKL. This CDR3 spans 16 amino acids. DNA of the CDR3: TGCGCCAGCAGCCATGGACCTATAGTTACCACAGATACGCAGTATTTT. It specifies CASSHGPIVTTDTQYF.

This clone is classed as medium-sized. The chain has TRBV11-3 and TRBJ1-3, with unresolved D. Trimming removed 5 bases from V and 4 bases from J, with 15 bases in between. This CDR3 contains 15 residues. Germline V gene sequence: CDR1 SGHNT, CDR2 YENEEA. The CDR3: CASSPDPGVGNTIYF. The CDR3 DNA reads as TGTGCCAGCAGCCCCGACCCGGGCGTCGGAAACACCATATATTTT.

The chain's CDR3 is CSVAGRGGFYGYTF. In DNA, the CDR3 is TGCAGCGTTGCAGGGAGGGGGGGTTTTTATGGCTACACCTTC. This chain connects TRBV29-1 to TRBJ1-2; D perhaps matches TRBD1 (6 bases). There are 14 residues in the CDR3. V was clipped by 4 bases and J by 5 bases, with 17 bases between them. The germline V gene encodes CDR1 SQVTM and CDR2 ANQGSEA.

This clone was counted a single time. The V gene is TRBV28, the J gene TRBJ1-1; weak D call: TRBD1 (5 bases). The CDR3 is made up of 17 amino acids. Germline CDR1 reads MDHEN; CDR2 reads SYDVKM. The ends were cut back, 5 bases at V and 3 bases at J, with 22 bases in the middle. DNA of the CDR3: TGTGCCAGCAGTCCCCTCCGGGACCGAAGAGCGTACACTGAAGCTTTCTTT. Translation gives CASSPLRDRRAYTEAFF. The whole variable domain, filled in from reference TRBV28 and TRBJ1-1, reads DVKVTQSSRYLVKRTGEKVFLECVQDMDHENMFWYRQDPGLGLRLIYFSYDVKMKEKGDIPEGYSVSREKKERFSLILESASTNQTSMYLCASSPLRDRRAYTEAFFGQGTRLTVV.

The chain joins TRBV5-1 to TRBJ1-4; D is possibly TRBD1 (6 bases). The length of the CDR3 is 14 residues. V was clipped by 7 bases and J by 0 bases, with 10 bases between them. CDR1 and CDR2 (germline): SGHRS, YFSETQ. DNA of the CDR3: TGCGCCAGCCTCGGGGGGCCAACTAATGAAAAACTGTTTTTT. This encodes CASLGGPTNEKLFF.

By frequency in the sample, this clone is large (0.1 to 1%). The chain couples TRBV4-1 to TRBJ2-2; 7 bases are a match to TRBD2. The CDR3 spans 16 residues. CDR1 and CDR2 from the germline V gene are MGHRA and YSYEKL. V dropped 2 bases and J dropped 4; count of bases not matched to a gene: 7. The CDR3 is CASSQTYTGGTGELFF. CDR3 DNA: TGCGCCAGCAGCCAAACGTACACGGGGGGCACCGGGGAGCTGTTTTTT.

The rearrangement links TRBV29-1 to TRBJ2-1; D remains unclear. Per germline, CDR1 SQVTM and CDR2 ANQGSEA. Trimming removed 7 bases from V and 9 bases from J, with 19 bases in between. CDR3 length: 13 residues. The CDR3 reads CSGTGPLVGEQFF. Written as DNA, the CDR3 is TGCAGCGGGACCGGGCCCCTGGTCGGTGAGCAGTTCTTC.

The chain has TRBV18 and TRBJ1-4, with D possibly matching TRBD1 (5 bases). V shed 2 bases and J shed 7 bases, with 11 bases lying between them. The germline V gene encodes CDR1 KGHSH and CDR2 LQKENI. This CDR3 has 14 residues. The CDR3 protein is CASSPTQGREKLFF. CDR3 DNA sequence: TGTGCCAGCTCACCAACGCAGGGACGTGAAAAACTGTTTTTT. Filled out from reference TRBV18 and TRBJ1-4, the complete variable domain reads NAGVMQNPRHLVRRRGQEARLRCSPMKGHSHVYWYRQLPEEGLKFMVYLQKENIIDESGMPKERFSAEFPKEGPSILRIQQVVRGDSAAYFCASSPTQGREKLFFGSGTQLSVL.

By share, this clone ranks as large. This chain joins TRBV15 and TRBJ2-1; D is undetermined. The V end was cut by 1 base, the J end by 1 base, with 14 bases between. Per germline, CDR1 LNHNV and CDR2 YYDKDF (reference sequence). This CDR3 is built from 17 residues. CDR3 nucleotides: TGTGCCACCAGCAGAGGCTTTAGTTCTCGGTCCTACAATGAGCAGTTCTTC. It is translated as CATSRGFSSRSYNEQFF.

The rearrangement joins TRBV6-8 to TRBJ1-4; no reliable D call. V lost 10 bases, J lost 3 bases, and 15 bases lay in between. CDR1 is MNHGY and CDR2 is SAAAGT in the germline V gene. This CDR3 comprises 14 residues. CDR3 coding DNA: TGTGCCATCAGGAGTGGACTTTCTAATGAAAAACTGTTTTTT. This codes for CAIRSGLSNEKLFF.

This clone was picked up a small number of times. V gene TRBV1 combines with J gene TRBJ2-7; TRBD1 is taken as the D call from the table, unchecked against the DNA. TRBV1 is a pseudogene segment. This CDR3 is built from 14 residues. This CDR3 is CASSPWDTSYEQYF. In DNA form, the CDR3 reads TGCGCCAGCAGCCCTTGGGACACCTCCTACGAGCAGTACTTC.

The chain recombines TRBV11-3 with TRBJ1-1, with 10 bases that match TRBD1. The CDR3 is 17 residues long. The trim removed 1 base at V and 4 bases at J, leaving 9 bases unmatched. CDR1 and CDR2 (germline): SGHNT, YENEEA. The DNA for the CDR3 is TGTGCCAGCAGCTTAGTAGGGGACAGGGGATCGGGCACTGAAGCTTTCTTT. Translated, it gives CASSLVGDRGSGTEAFF.

The chain carries TRBV28 and TRBJ1-5, with TRBD1 matching 9 bases. CDR1 and CDR2 from the germline V gene are MDHEN and SYDVKM. The length of the CDR3 is 16 residues. The trim removed 7 bases at V and 5 bases at J, leaving 12 bases unmatched. The CDR3 sequence is CASTTPRTGAYQPQHF. In DNA form, the CDR3 reads TGTGCCAGCACAACCCCGAGGACAGGGGCGTATCAGCCCCAGCATTTT.

The rearrangement uses TRBV10-2 and TRBJ1-1; 8 bases align to TRBD1. This CDR3 is built from 14 residues. Germline V CDR1 and CDR2: WSHSY, SAAADI. V lost 8 bases, J lost 1 base, and 6 bases stayed unmatched. The DNA for the CDR3 is TGCGCCAGCTCAATCGACAGGGGGAACACTGAAGCTTTCTTT. As protein: CASSIDRGNTEAFF.

The chain links TRBV5-1 to TRBJ2-2; 9 bases agree with TRBD1. J was trimmed by 7 bases and V by 4 bases; bases with no gene match: 11. Germline CDR1 is SGHRS and CDR2 is YFSETQ. The CDR3 consists of 16 residues. CDR3 nucleotide sequence: TGCGCCAGCAGCCCAGAACCGGGACAGGGTTTCGGGGAGCTGTTTTTT. Encoded protein: CASSPEPGQGFGELFF.

This clone was observed a few times. The chain is built from TRBV9 and TRBJ2-1; 10 bases fit TRBD1. Trimming removed 4 bases from V and 8 bases from J; junction bases left unmatched: 6. Germline CDR1 and CDR2: SGDLS and YYNGEE. This CDR3 region has 14 residues. The CDR3, as DNA: TGTGCCAGCAGCACCCGGGACAGGGGATATGAGCAGTTCTTC. Translation gives CASSTRDRGYEQFF.